This TCR beta chain was documented in a study of OX40 agonist ivuxolimab in advanced cancers. Across the whole study: A male proportion of 82.7% was recorded, with mean age approximately 57 years and range about 23 to 90.

Repertoires were generated with immunoSEQ multiplex PCR, while TCRdb's copy carries only in-frame clones and drops some. The table lists around 43,000 clones, around nine tenths of them singletons. The germline gives CDR1 MDHEN, CDR2 SYDVKM. CDR3 length: 20 amino acids. After removal of 4 bases from V and 11 bases from J, the junction contained 26 bases not matched to a gene. Findings and limits, study-wide: Circulating CD4+ and CD8+ T cells showed clonal expansion by week 6 at 0.1 to 3.0 mg/kg. The antigen specificity of the peripheral T cells (those that were expanded) was not determined. On average, CD8+ T cells had more expanded clones than CD4+.

Comment on this clone: The target antigen is unknown.

The sequencing used CD4+ or CD8+ T cells sorted from blood, collected in a trial of the OX40 agonist ivuxolimab. The source is an adult with an advanced solid tumor such as melanoma, head and neck, liver or kidney cancer. V usage is TRBV28 and J usage is TRBJ1-6; 7 bases match TRBD1. CDR3 DNA: TGTGCCAGCAGTTCAACCACGTCCCGGGACAGTTTAAGTGTTGATCCACCCCTCCACTTT. The encoded protein is CASSSTTSRDSLSVDPPLHF.